One sample yielded the 29 T cell receptor beta chains listed below, sequenced in a study of T cell responses to AZD1222 COVID-19 vaccine. Using immunoSEQ multiplex PCR, the repertoire was profiled, and TCRdb retains in-frame clones only, with some absent. Altogether around 100,000 clones are present, around 94% being singletons, with the ten largest covering 2% to 2.5%. The specimen comprised peripheral blood, sampled on day 0 of AZD1222 vaccination. The receptors were gathered from an adult in good health.

The chain is built from TRBV19 and TRBJ1-5; D is undetermined. Trimming shortened V by 3 bases and J by 0 bases, and 9 bases separated the two germline ends. Germline V gene lookup returns CDR1 LNHDA and CDR2 SQIVND (reference sequence). The CDR3 consists of 15 residues. The CDR3 loop is CASSMMSYSNQPQHF. Here the CDR3 DNA reads TGTGCCAGTAGTATGATGAGTTATAGCAATCAGCCCCAGCATTTT.

The chain joins TRBV7-9 to TRBJ1-3, with D tentatively TRBD1 (6 bases). V lost 5 bases to trimming and J lost 0 bases, with 14 bases between them. Per germline, CDR1 SEHNR and CDR2 FQNEAQ (reference sequence). The CDR3 covers 16 residues. The CDR3 is CASSPGAVSSGNTIYF. The CDR3 nucleotides are TGTGCCAGCAGCCCAGGGGCGGTCTCCTCTGGAAACACCATATATTTT.

The gene calls are TRBV4-1 and TRBJ2-1, with 8 bases aligning to TRBD2. After removal of 4 bases from V and 7 bases from J, the junction contained 6 bases not matched to a gene. This CDR3 has 14 amino acids. Germline assignment: CDR1 MGHRA and CDR2 YSYEKL. Written as DNA, the CDR3 is TGCGCCAGCAGCCTCGGAGCGGGAGTAAATGAGCAGTTCTTC. This encodes CASSLGAGVNEQFF.

This chain links TRBV4-1 with TRBJ2-1, with 7 positions matching TRBD2. CDR3 length: 16 residues. V shed 0 bases and J 3 bases; nucleotides not matched to a gene: 5. Germline CDR1 MGHRA, CDR2 YSYEKL. The CDR3 sequence: CASSQDHLADYNEQFF. The CDR3 region has the DNA TGCGCCAGCAGCCAAGATCACCTAGCGGACTACAATGAGCAGTTCTTC.

The chain combines TRBV11-3 with TRBJ1-6; TRBD1 aligns across 8 bases. This CDR3 region has 14 residues. Trimming cost V 5 bases and J 4 bases; bases outside gene matches: 1. The germline V gene encodes CDR1 SGHNT and CDR2 YENEEA. The CDR3 region has the DNA TGTGCCAGCAGCCGGACAGGGTATAATTCACCCCTCCACTTT. Translation: CASSRTGYNSPLHF.

The J gene is TRBJ1-6, the V gene TRBV19; D gene unclear. Looked up from germline, CDR1 is LNHDA and CDR2 is SQIVND (reference sequence). Trimming shortened V by 7 bases and J by 14 bases, and 18 bases separated the two germline ends. CDR3 length: 13 amino acids. The CDR3 DNA is TGTGCCAGTACGTCCGGTCACGAGAAGTCCCTCCACTTT. It encodes CASTSGHEKSLHF.

This chain joins TRBV28 and TRBJ1-1, with D possibly being TRBD1 (5 bases). CDR3 size: 15 residues. Germline CDR1 reads MDHEN; CDR2 reads SYDVKM. Trimming took 7 bases from V and 1 from J, leaving 16 bases between them. Written as DNA, the CDR3 is TGTGCCAGCACGCTTCCAGGGCGGGGGAACACTGAAGCTTTCTTT. Its protein product is CASTLPGRGNTEAFF.

The chain has TRBV6-5 and TRBJ1-6; 10 nucleotides line up with TRBD1. This CDR3 is built from 15 residues. The V gene end was trimmed by 7 bases and the J gene end by 3 bases; junction bases not matched to a gene: 3. The germline CDR1 and CDR2 sequences are MNHEY and SVGAGI. The CDR3 nucleotides are TGTGCCAGCAAGACAGGGGGCGGCTATAATTCACCCCTCCACTTT. Its protein product is CASKTGGGYNSPLHF.

This chain connects TRBV12-1 to TRBJ2-3; whether TRBD1, the table's D call, matches the DNA was not checked. TRBV12-1 has pseudogene status. The length of the CDR3 is 15 residues. CDR3 region: CASSRWGLAADTQYF. DNA of the CDR3: TGTGCCAGCAGCCGGTGGGGGCTAGCAGCGGATACGCAGTATTTT.

This chain joins TRBV2 and TRBJ1-2, with 9 bases lining up with TRBD1. Germline lookup yields CDR1 SNHLY and CDR2 FYNNEI. The ends lost 2 bases at V and 2 bases at J; junction bases unmatched: 3. This CDR3 spans 15 amino acids. The CDR3 DNA follows: TGTGCCAGCAGTGAAATACAGGGGGCGAACTATGGCTACACCTTC. It is translated as CASSEIQGANYGYTF.

CDR3 residues: CASSQDGASGRKETQYF. CDR3 sequence (DNA): TGTGCCAGCAGCCAAGATGGGGCTAGCGGGAGGAAAGAGACCCAGTACTTC. The chain joins TRBV4-2 to TRBJ2-5; 11 bases match TRBD2. V trimming: 0 bases; J trimming: 3 bases; junction bases outside the gene matches: 6. CDR3 length: 17 amino acids. The germline V gene encodes CDR1 LGHNA and CDR2 YNFKEQ.

This chain links TRBV6-1 with TRBJ2-2; weak D call: TRBD2 (7 bases). V lost 1 base and J lost 4, with 13 bases in between. Germline V gives CDR1 MNHNS, CDR2 SASEGT. The CDR3 is made up of 16 amino acids. The CDR3 loop is CASSEGPGGLTGELFF. As DNA, the CDR3 is TGTGCCAGCAGTGAAGGACCGGGGGGCCTCACCGGGGAGCTGTTTTTT.

The V gene is TRBV19, the J gene TRBJ1-5; D remains unclear. Germline CDR1 LNHDA, CDR2 SQIVND (reference sequence). The ends were cut back, 7 bases at V and 1 base at J, with 14 bases in the middle. This CDR3 is 15 amino acids long. The CDR3: CASMPSARSNQPQHF. DNA of the CDR3: TGTGCCAGTATGCCCAGCGCCAGGAGCAATCAGCCCCAGCATTTT. Looking up the rest from reference TRBV19 and TRBJ1-5 gives the full variable domain: DGGITQSPKYLFRKEGQNVTLSCEQNLNHDAMYWYRQDPGQGLRLIYYSQIVNDFQKGDIAEGYSVSREKKESFPLTVTSAQKNPTAFYLCASMPSARSNQPQHFGDGTRLSIL.

This clone was observed once. This chain links TRBV28 with TRBJ2-1; 10 bases are a match to TRBD2. V dropped 3 bases and J dropped 6; count of bases not matched to a gene: 14. This CDR3 has 18 amino acids. CDR1 is MDHEN, CDR2 SYDVKM, per germline. CDR3 DNA: TGTGCCAGCAGTTTCGGGATAGCGGGAGGAATGAACCTCAATGAGCAGTTCTTC. Its protein is CASSFGIAGGMNLNEQFF.

J is TRBJ2-2 and V is TRBV28, with D hard to call. This CDR3 region has 13 residues. Germline CDR1 reads MDHEN; CDR2 reads SYDVKM. V lost 6 bases to trimming and J lost 4 bases, with 9 bases between them. The CDR3: CASRGRFTGELFF. DNA for the CDR3: TGTGCCAGCAGGGGCAGGTTCACCGGGGAGCTGTTTTTT.

The CDR3 coding sequence is TGCGCCAGCAGCTTGGCAGTAGGGACAGGGCAAGAGACCCAGTACTTC. Its protein product is CASSLAVGTGQETQYF. The V gene is TRBV5-1, the J gene TRBJ2-5, with TRBD1 matching 9 bases. The V gene's germline CDR1 is SGHRS and CDR2 YFSETQ. CDR3 length: 16 residues. Losses at the gene ends were 0 bases for V and 2 bases for J; bases not matched to a gene: 5.

This clone came up once. The chain recombines TRBV28 with TRBJ1-2; a weak D match, TRBD1 (6 bases). The germline CDR1 and CDR2 sequences are MDHEN and SYDVKM. Trimming left V 6 bases short and J 7 bases short, with 18 bases between. CDR3 size: 14 residues. CDR3 region: CASRSPGHWTGYTF. DNA of the CDR3: TGTGCCAGCAGGTCACCGGGACACTGGACTGGCTACACCTTC.

The V and J genes are TRBV19 and TRBJ1-4; TRBD1 might be the D (5 bases). The V gene lost 5 bases and the J gene lost 1 base, with 11 bases spanning the gap. This CDR3 contains 15 residues. Germline V gene sequence: CDR1 LNHDA, CDR2 SQIVND (reference sequence). The CDR3 DNA sequence: TGTGCCAGTAGTCCCCGTCAGGGAACTAATGAAAAACTGTTTTTT. This encodes CASSPRQGTNEKLFF.

The chain joins TRBV5-1 to TRBJ2-5; D is perhaps TRBD2 (5 bases). CDR1 and CDR2 from the germline V gene are SGHRS and YFSETQ. V was clipped by 6 bases and J by 7 bases, with 16 bases between them. This CDR3 comprises 13 residues. The CDR3 bases are TGCGCCAGCAACGGTCTAGCATTAGGGACCCAGTACTTC. It translates to CASNGLALGTQYF. The whole variable domain, remainder taken from reference TRBV5-1 and TRBJ2-5, is KAGVTQTPRYLIKTRGQQVTLSCSPISGHRSVSWYQQTPGQGLQFLFEYFSETQRNKGNFPGRFSGRQFSNSRSEMNVSTLELGDSALYLCASNGLALGTQYFGPGTRLLVL.

The chain joins TRBV5-1 to TRBJ1-5; D unclear. V lost 5 bases, J lost 1 base, and 7 bases lay in between. CDR1 and CDR2 from the germline V gene are SGHRS and YFSETQ. The CDR3 spans 13 residues. The CDR3 loop is CASRQSSNQPQHF. Written as DNA, the CDR3 is TGCGCCAGCAGACAGAGCAGCAATCAGCCCCAGCATTTT.

CDR3 region: CASSTGQGIYEQYF. DNA for the CDR3: TGTGCCAGCAGTACGGGACAGGGGATCTACGAGCAGTACTTC. The rearrangement links TRBV6-2 or TRBV6-3 to TRBJ2-7; 10 nucleotides agree with TRBD1. Germline assignment: CDR1 MNHEY and CDR2 SVGEGT. The CDR3 length is 14 residues. The J segment lost 3 bases and the V segment lost 5 bases, leaving 4 bases of the junction unmatched.

The V and J genes are TRBV10-1 and TRBJ2-2; D call uncertain. This CDR3 has 14 amino acids. Germline V gene data show CDR1 as WNHNN and CDR2 as SYGVQD (reference sequence). Trimming removed 2 bases from V and 2 bases from J, with 6 bases in between. The CDR3 DNA follows: TGCGCCAGCAGTGAGGACGGCAACACCGGGGAGCTGTTTTTT. Amino acid sequence: CASSEDGNTGELFF.

V is TRBV7-8 and J is TRBJ2-7; 9 bases are shared with TRBD1. Germline V gene sequence: CDR1 SGHVS, CDR2 FQNEAQ. Trimming took 0 bases from V and 6 from J; bases not matched to a gene: 15. This CDR3 is 18 amino acids long. The CDR3 spells CASSLAPPSGQGRSEQYF. The CDR3 region has the DNA TGTGCCAGCAGCTTAGCGCCGCCGTCGGGACAGGGAAGGTCCGAGCAGTACTTC. The variable domain in full, with the rest retrieved from reference TRBV7-8 and TRBJ2-7, is GAGVSQSPRYKVAKRGQDVALRCDPISGHVSLFWYQQALGQGPEFLTYFQNEAQLDKSGLPSDRFFAERPEGSVSTLKIQRTQQEDSAVYLCASSLAPPSGQGRSEQYFGPGTRLTVT.

The chain carries TRBV29-1 and TRBJ2-3; D is unclear. This CDR3 region has 15 residues. V was shortened by 3 bases and J by 2 bases, with 15 bases between the two germline ends. CDR1 and CDR2 from the germline V gene are SQVTM and ANQGSEA. This chain's CDR3 is CSVDTWSSITDTQYF. CDR3 coding DNA: TGCAGCGTTGATACGTGGAGTTCAATCACAGATACGCAGTATTTT.

The V and J genes are TRBV7-9 and TRBJ1-4; the D gene is possibly TRBD1 (5 bases). Per germline, CDR1 SEHNR and CDR2 FQNEAQ (reference sequence). Trimming pared 5 bases from V and 7 bases from J, leaving 11 bases between. This CDR3 region has 13 residues. The CDR3 loop reads CASSPWGGEKLFF. The CDR3 bases are TGTGCCAGCAGCCCCTGGGGCGGTGAAAAACTGTTTTTT.

This clone occurred once. The V and J genes are TRBV7-9 and TRBJ1-2; D is perhaps TRBD1 (5 bases). V shed 5 bases and J shed 2 bases, with 12 bases lying between them. CDR3 length: 14 amino acids. The germline CDR1 and CDR2 sequences are SEHNR and FQNEAQ (reference sequence). The CDR3 reads CASSDLGHNYGYTF. CDR3 DNA: TGTGCCAGCAGCGACCTAGGACACAACTATGGCTACACCTTC.

The chain uses TRBV9 and TRBJ1-2; D is ambiguous. The germline V and J ends were trimmed by 1 base and 8 bases, with 12 bases remaining between them. This CDR3 contains 13 residues. Germline V lookup: CDR1 SGDLS, CDR2 YYNGEE. CDR3 bases: TGTGCCAGCAGCGTAAACAATATTGGAGGCTACACCTTC. Translating gives CASSVNNIGGYTF.

V gene TRBV11-3 combines with J gene TRBJ1-1, with a weak D call TRBD1 (5 bases). CDR1 SGHNT and CDR2 YENEEA come from the germline V gene. V was shortened by 1 base and J by 3 bases, with 15 bases between the two germline ends. The CDR3 covers 16 residues. CDR3 region: CASSLVPFDSHTEAFF. Here the CDR3 DNA reads TGTGCCAGCAGCTTAGTCCCCTTTGACAGCCACACTGAAGCTTTCTTT.

The rearrangement links TRBV4-1 to TRBJ2-5; no definite D call. The CDR3 totals 13 residues. Trimming removed 1 base from V and 4 bases from J, with 7 bases in between. Germline V gene lookup returns CDR1 MGHRA and CDR2 YSYEKL. The CDR3 DNA follows: TGCGCCAGCAGCCAAGCGGCGTTAGAGACCCAGTACTTC. Encoded protein: CASSQAALETQYF.